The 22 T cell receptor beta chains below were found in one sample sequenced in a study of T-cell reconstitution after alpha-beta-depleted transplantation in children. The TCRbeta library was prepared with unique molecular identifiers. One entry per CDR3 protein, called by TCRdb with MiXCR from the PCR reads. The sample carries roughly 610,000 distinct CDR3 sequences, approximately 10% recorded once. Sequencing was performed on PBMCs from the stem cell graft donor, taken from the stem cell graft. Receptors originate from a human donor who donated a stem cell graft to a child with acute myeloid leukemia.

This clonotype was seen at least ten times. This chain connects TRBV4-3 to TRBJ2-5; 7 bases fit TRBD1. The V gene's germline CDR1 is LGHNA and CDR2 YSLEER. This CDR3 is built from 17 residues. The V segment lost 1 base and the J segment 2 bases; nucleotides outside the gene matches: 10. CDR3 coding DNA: TGCGCCAGCAGCCAAGGTGTCCAGGGGGTGGGTCAAGAGACCCAGTACTTC. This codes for CASSQGVQGVGQETQYF.

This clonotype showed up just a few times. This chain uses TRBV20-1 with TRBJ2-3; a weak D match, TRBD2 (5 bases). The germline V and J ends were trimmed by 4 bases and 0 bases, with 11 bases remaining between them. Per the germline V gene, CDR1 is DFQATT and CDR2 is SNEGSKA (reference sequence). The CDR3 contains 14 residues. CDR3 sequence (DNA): TGCAGTGCTACTAGCCGCACTAGCACAGATACGCAGTATTTT. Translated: CSATSRTSTDTQYF.

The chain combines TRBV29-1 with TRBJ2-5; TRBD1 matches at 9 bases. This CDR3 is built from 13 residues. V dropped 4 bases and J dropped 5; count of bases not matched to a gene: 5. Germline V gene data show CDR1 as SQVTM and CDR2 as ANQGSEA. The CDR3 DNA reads TGCAGCGTTGGGGACAGGGCCATTGAGACCCAGTACTTC. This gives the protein CSVGDRAIETQYF.

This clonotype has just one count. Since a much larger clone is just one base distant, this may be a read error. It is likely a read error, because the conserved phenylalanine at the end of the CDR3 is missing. CDR3 nucleotides: TGTGCCATCAGTGGGGTAGGGGCGGGTCAGCCCCAGCATGTT. Amino acid sequence: CAISGVGAGQPQHV. The V call is TRBV10-3, the J call TRBJ1-5, with TRBD1 as a possible D gene (5 bases). The CDR3 consists of 14 residues. Germline-derived CDR1 and CDR2 are ENHRY and SYGVKD. V gave up 4 bases and J gave up 6 bases, with 13 bases separating them.

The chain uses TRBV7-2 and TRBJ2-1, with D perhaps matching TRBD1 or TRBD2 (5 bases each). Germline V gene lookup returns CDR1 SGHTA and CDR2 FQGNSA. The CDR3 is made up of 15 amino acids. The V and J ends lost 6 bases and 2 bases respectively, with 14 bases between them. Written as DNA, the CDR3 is TGTGCCAGCAGTTCCCAAAGAGGGGCCTACAATGAGCAGTTCTTC. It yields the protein CASSSQRGAYNEQFF.

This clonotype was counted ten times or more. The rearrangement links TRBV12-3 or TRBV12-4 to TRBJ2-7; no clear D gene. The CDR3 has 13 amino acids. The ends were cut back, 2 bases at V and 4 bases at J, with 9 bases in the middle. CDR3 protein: CASSLQRQYEQYF. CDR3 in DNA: TGTGCCAGCAGTTTACAGCGCCAATACGAGCAGTACTTC.

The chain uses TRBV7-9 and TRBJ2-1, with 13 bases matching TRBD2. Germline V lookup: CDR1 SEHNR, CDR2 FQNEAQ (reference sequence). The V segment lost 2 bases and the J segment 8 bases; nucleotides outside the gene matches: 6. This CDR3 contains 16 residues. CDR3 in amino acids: CASSLNFGLAGDEQFF. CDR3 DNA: TGTGCCAGCAGCTTAAATTTTGGACTAGCGGGAGATGAGCAGTTCTTC.

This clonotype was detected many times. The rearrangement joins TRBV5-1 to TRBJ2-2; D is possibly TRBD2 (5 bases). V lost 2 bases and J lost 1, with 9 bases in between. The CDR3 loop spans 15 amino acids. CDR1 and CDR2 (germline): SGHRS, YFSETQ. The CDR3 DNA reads TGCGCCAGCAGCTTAGCGGTGAGGAACACCGGGGAGCTGTTTTTT. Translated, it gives CASSLAVRNTGELFF.

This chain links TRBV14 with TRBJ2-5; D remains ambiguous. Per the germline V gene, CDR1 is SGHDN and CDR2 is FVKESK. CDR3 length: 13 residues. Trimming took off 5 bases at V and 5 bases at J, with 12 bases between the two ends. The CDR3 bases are TGTGCCAGCAGCTGGGAATTTCGGGAGACCCAGTACTTC. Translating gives CASSWEFRETQYF.

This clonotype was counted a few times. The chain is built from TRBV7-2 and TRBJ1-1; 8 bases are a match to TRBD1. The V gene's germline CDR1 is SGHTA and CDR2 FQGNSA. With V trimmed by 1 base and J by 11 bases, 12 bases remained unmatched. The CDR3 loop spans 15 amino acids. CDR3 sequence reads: CASSLGTGQGRDAFF. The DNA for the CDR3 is TGTGCCAGCAGCTTAGGAACCGGACAGGGCAGAGATGCTTTCTTT.

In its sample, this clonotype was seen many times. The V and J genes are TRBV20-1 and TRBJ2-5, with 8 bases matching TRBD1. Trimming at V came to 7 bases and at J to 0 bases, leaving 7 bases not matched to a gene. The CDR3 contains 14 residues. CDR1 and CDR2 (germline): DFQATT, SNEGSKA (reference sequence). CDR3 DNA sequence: TGCAGTGTCATTCTGGACAGGGACCAAGAGACCCAGTACTTC. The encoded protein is CSVILDRDQETQYF.

The CDR3 coding sequence is TGTGCCAGCAGCTTAGCCCGGGACTTGCACAATGAGCAGTTCTTC. Protein product: CASSLARDLHNEQFF. The V call is TRBV7-2, the J call TRBJ2-1; possible D gene TRBD2, 6 bases. The CDR3 totals 15 residues. Germline V gives CDR1 SGHTA, CDR2 FQGNSA. V was pared by 0 bases and J by 5 bases, with 11 bases between.

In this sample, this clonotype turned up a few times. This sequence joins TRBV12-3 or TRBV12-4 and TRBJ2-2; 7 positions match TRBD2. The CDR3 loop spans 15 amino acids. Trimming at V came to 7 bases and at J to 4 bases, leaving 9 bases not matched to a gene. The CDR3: CASTLGGVVTGELFF. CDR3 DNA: TGTGCCAGCACCCTGGGGGGGGTAGTCACCGGGGAGCTGTTTTTT.

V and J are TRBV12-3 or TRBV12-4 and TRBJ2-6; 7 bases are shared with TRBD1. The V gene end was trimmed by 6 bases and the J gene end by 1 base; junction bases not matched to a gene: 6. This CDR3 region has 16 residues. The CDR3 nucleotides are TGTGCCAGCAGCTACCGACAGGGATCTGGGGCCAACGTCCTGACTTTC. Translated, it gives CASSYRQGSGANVLTF.

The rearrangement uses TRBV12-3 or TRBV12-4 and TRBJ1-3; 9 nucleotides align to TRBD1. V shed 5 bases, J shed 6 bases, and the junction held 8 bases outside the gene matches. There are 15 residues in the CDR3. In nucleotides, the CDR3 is TGTGCCAGCAGTGCACAGGGGGCGCTTGCAAACACCATATATTTT. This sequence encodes CASSAQGALANTIYF.

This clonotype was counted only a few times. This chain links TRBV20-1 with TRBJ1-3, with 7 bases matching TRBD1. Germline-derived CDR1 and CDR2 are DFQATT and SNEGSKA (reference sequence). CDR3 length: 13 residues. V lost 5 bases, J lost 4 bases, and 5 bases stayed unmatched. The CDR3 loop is CSAEGAGGNTIYF. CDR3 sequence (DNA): TGCAGTGCTGAGGGGGCTGGGGGAAACACCATATATTTT.

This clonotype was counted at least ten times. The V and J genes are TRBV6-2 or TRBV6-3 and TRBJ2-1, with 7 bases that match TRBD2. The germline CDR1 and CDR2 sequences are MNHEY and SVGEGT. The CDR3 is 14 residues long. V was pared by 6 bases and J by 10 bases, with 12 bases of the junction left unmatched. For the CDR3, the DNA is TGTGCCAGCAGGAGGGACTTAGCGGGTTTAGAGCAGTTCTTC. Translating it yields CASRRDLAGLEQFF.

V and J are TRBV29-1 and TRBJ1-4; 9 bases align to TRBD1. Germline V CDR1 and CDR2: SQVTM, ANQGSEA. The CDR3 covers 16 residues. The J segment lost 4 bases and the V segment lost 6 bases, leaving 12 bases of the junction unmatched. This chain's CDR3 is CSVTRRGTGINEKLFF. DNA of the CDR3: TGCAGCGTGACCCGACGCGGGACAGGGATTAATGAAAAACTGTTTTTT.

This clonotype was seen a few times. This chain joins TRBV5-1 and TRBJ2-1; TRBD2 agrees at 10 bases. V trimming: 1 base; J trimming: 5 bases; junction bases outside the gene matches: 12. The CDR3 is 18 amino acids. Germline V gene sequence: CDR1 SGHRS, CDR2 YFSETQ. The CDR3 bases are TGCGCCAGCAGCTTGACCGGCCTCTTAGCGGGAGGTCACAATGAGCAGTTCTTC. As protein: CASSLTGLLAGGHNEQFF.

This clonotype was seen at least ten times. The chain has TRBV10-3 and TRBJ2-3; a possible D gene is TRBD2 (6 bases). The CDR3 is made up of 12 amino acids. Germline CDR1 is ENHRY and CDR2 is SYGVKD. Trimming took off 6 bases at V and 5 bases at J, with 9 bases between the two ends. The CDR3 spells CAIRGTGDTQYF. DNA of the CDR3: TGTGCCATCAGGGGGACTGGAGATACGCAGTATTTT.

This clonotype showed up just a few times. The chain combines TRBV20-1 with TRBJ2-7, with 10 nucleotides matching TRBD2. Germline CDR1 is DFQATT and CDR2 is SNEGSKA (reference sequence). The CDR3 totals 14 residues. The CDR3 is CSSLVSGRSYEQYF. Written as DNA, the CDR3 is TGCAGCAGCCTTGTTAGCGGGAGGTCCTACGAGCAGTACTTC.

In nucleotides, the CDR3 is TGTGCCAGCAGCTTAGTCGCCCCCTCCTACAATGAGCAGTTCTTC. This translates into CASSLVAPSYNEQFF. The chain recombines TRBV11-2 with TRBJ2-1; unclear D gene. Looked up from germline, CDR1 is SGHAT and CDR2 is FQNNGV. The CDR3 length is 15 residues. The germline V and J ends were trimmed by 1 base and 0 bases, with 7 bases remaining between them.